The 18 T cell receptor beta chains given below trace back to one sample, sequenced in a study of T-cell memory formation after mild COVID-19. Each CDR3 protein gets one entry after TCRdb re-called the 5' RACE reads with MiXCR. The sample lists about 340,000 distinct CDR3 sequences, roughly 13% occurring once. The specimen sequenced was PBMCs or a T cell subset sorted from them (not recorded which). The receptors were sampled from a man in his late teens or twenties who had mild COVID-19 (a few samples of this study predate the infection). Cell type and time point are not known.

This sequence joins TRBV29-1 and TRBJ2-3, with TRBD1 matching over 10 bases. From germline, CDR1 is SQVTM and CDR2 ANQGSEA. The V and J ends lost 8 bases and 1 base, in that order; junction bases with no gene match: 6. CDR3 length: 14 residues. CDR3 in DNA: TGCAGCTTCGCCGGGACAGGGGGCACAGATACGCAGTATTTT. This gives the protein CSFAGTGGTDTQYF.

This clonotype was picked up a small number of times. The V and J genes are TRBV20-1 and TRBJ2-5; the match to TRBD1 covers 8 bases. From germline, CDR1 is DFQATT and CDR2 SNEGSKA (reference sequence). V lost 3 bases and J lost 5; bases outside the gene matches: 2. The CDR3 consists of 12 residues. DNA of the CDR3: TGCAGTGCTAGCAGGGGGCGGGAGACCCAGTACTTC. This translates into CSASRGRETQYF.

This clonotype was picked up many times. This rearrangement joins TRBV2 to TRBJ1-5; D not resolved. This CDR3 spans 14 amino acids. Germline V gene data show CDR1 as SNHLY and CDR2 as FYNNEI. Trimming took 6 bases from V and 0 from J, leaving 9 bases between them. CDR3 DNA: TGTGCCAGCAGGCCCGGAGGTAGCAATCAGCCCCAGCATTTT. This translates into CASRPGGSNQPQHF.

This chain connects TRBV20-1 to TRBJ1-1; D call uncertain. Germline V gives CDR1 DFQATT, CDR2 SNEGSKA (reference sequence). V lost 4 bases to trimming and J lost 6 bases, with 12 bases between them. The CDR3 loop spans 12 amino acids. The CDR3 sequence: CSAKGRSAEAFF. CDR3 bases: TGCAGTGCTAAGGGTCGAAGCGCTGAAGCTTTCTTT.

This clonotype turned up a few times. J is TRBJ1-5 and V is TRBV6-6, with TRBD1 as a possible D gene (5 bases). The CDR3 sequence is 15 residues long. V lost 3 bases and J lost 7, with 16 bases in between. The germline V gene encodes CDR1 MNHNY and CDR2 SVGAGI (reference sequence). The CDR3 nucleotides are TGTGCCAGCAGTTATAGGTTAGGGGCACAGCAGCCCCAGCATTTT. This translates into CASSYRLGAQQPQHF.

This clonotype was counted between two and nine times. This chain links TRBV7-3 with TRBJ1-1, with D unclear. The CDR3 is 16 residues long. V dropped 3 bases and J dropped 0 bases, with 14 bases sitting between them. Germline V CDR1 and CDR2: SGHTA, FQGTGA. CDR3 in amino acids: CASSLSAAAMNTEAFF. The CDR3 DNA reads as TGTGCCAGCAGCTTGTCGGCCGCGGCGATGAACACTGAAGCTTTCTTT.

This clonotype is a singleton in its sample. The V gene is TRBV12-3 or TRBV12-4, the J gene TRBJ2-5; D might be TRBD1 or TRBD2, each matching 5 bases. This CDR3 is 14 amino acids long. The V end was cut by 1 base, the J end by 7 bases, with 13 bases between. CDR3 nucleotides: TGTGCCAGCAGTTTAGGTGGGACCAAGGGGACCCAGTACTTC. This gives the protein CASSLGGTKGTQYF.

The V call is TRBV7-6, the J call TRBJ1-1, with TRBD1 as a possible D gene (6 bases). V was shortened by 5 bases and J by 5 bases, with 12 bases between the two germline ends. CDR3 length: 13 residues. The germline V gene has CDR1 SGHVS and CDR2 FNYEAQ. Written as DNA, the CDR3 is TGTGCCAGCAGCCAACAGGGTTGGACTGAAGCTTTCTTT. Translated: CASSQQGWTEAFF.

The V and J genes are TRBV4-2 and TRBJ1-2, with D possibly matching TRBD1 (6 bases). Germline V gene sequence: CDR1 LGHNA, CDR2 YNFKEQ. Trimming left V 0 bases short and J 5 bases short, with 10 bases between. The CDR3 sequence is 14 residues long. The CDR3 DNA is TGTGCCAGCAGCCAAGAACCACAGGGATATGGCTACACCTTC. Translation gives CASSQEPQGYGYTF.

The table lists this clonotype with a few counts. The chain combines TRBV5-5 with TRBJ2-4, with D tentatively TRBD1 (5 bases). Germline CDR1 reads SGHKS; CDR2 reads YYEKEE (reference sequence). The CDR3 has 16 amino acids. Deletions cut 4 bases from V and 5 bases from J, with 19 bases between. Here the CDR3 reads CASSAATVGAENIQYF. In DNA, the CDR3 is TGTGCCAGCAGCGCCGCCACTGTTGGGGCGGAAAACATTCAGTACTTC.

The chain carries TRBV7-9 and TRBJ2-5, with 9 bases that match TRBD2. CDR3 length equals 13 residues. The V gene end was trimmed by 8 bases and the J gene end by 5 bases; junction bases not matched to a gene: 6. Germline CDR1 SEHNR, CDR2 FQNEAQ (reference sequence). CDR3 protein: CASGSGGMETQYF. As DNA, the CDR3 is TGTGCCAGCGGGAGCGGGGGGATGGAGACCCAGTACTTC.

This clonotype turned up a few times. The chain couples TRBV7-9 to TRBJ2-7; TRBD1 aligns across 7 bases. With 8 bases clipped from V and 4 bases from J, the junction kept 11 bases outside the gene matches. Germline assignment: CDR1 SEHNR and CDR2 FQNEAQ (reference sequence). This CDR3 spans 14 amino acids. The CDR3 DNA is TGTGCCAGCGGGGACAGTACACAAAATTACGAGCAGTACGTC. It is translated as CASGDSTQNYEQYV.

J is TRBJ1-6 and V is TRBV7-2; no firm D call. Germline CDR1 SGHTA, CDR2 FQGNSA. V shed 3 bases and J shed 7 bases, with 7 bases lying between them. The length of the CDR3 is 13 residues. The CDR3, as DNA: TGTGCCAGCAGCTTCTCAGGAAATTCACCCCTCCACTTT. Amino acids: CASSFSGNSPLHF.

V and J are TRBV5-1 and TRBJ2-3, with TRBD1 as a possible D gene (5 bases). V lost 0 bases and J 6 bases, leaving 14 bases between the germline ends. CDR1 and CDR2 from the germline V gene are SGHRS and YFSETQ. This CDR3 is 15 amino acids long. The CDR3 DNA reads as TGCGCCAGCAGCTTGGGGGGCGGATACGACGATACGCAGTATTTT. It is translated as CASSLGGGYDDTQYF. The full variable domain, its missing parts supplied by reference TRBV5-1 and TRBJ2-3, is KAGVTQTPRYLIKTRGQQVTLSCSPISGHRSVSWYQQTPGQGLQFLFEYFSETQRNKGNFPGRFSGRQFSNSRSEMNVSTLELGDSALYLCASSLGGGYDDTQYFGPGTRLTVL.

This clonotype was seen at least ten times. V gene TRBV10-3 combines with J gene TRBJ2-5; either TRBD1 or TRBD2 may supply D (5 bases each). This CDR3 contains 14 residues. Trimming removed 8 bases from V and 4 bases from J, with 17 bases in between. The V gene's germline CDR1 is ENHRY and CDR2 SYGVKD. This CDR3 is CAIAPGTHLETQYF. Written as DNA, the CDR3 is TGTGCCATCGCTCCCGGGACCCACCTAGAGACCCAGTACTTC.

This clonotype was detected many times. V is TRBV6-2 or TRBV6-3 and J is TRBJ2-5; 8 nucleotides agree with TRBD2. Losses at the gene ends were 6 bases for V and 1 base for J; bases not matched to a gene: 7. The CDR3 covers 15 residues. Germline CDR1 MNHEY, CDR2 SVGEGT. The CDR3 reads CASRRFSGVQETQYF. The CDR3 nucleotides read TGTGCCAGCAGGAGATTTAGCGGGGTCCAAGAGACCCAGTACTTC.

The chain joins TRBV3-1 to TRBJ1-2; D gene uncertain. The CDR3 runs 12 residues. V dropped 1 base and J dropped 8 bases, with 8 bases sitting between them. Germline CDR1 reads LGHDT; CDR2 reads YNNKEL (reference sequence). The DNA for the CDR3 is TGTGCCAGCAGCCAAGGGGTTGCGGGCTACACCTTC. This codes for CASSQGVAGYTF.

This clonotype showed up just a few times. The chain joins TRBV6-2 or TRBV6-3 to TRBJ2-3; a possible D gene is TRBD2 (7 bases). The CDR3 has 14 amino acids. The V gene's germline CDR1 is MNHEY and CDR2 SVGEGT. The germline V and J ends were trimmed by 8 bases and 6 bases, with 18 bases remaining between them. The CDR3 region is CASGGAGTGDTQYF. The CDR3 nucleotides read TGTGCCAGCGGGGGGGCGGGAACGGGCGATACGCAGTATTTT.